The 24 T cell receptor beta chains listed next were all sequenced from one sample in a study of blood T cell repertoires in COVID-19. Data came from immunoSEQ multiplex PCR; TCRdb stores just in-frame clones and leaves some out. The sample carries about 260,000 clones, around 90% recorded once. What was sequenced was peripheral blood. These receptors originate from a woman aged 55-70 years with COVID-19, enrolled during active disease.

The chain uses TRBV30 and TRBJ1-5, with 8 positions matching TRBD1. V dropped 4 bases and J dropped 0; count of bases not matched to a gene: 5. The CDR3 runs to 15 residues. The V gene's germline CDR1 is GTSNPN and CDR2 SVGIG (reference sequence). CDR3 coding DNA: TGTGCCTGGACCTCCGGGACAGGTAGCAATCAGCCCCAGCATTTT. Translation gives CAWTSGTGSNQPQHF.

CDR3 residues: CASSRPLGGSVETGELFF. CDR3 bases: TGTGCCAGCAGCCGACCCCTGGGGGGGAGTGTGGAAACCGGGGAGCTGTTTTTT. The chain employs TRBV7-9 and TRBJ2-2; 7 nucleotides line up with TRBD2. The J segment lost 5 bases and the V segment lost 5 bases, leaving 17 bases of the junction unmatched. Germline CDR1 SEHNR, CDR2 FQNEAQ (reference sequence). The CDR3 is 18 residues long.

This chain connects TRBV30 to TRBJ2-1, with D possibly being TRBD2 (5 bases). Germline loops: CDR1 GTSNPN, CDR2 SVGIG (reference sequence). V was trimmed by 4 bases and J by 8 bases, leaving 9 bases between them. The CDR3 spans 11 residues. CDR3 coding DNA: TGTGCCTGGAACCTAGCAGATGAGCAGTTCTTC. Its translation is CAWNLADEQFF.

CDR3 in amino acids: CASTWAGGSPLHF. For the CDR3, the DNA is TGTGCCAGCACATGGGCAGGAGGATCACCCCTCCACTTT. J is TRBJ1-6 and V is TRBV6-5; no definite D call. Germline lookup yields CDR1 MNHEY and CDR2 SVGAGI. The CDR3 length is 13 residues. Trimming pared 7 bases from V and 10 bases from J, leaving 14 bases between.

This rearrangement joins TRBV12-2 to TRBJ2-5; TRBD1, the table's D call, lacks a check against the DNA. TRBV12-2 represents a pseudogene. This CDR3 comprises 14 residues. CDR3 in amino acids: CASRLPRQQETQYF. The CDR3, as DNA: TGTGCAAGTCGCTTACCACGCCAGCAAGAGACCCAGTACTTC.

The chain joins TRBV28 to TRBJ2-7; possibly TRBD1 for D (6 bases). Germline CDR1 reads MDHEN; CDR2 reads SYDVKM. CDR3 length: 14 residues. V was clipped by 6 bases and J by 6 bases, with 18 bases between them. CDR3 in DNA: TGTGCCAGCAGCCCGGGACAAACATGGTCCGAGCAGTACTTC. It encodes CASSPGQTWSEQYF.

CDR3 protein: CASRSWAGQGWPQHF. CDR3 in DNA: TGTGCCAGTAGATCTTGGGCGGGACAGGGGTGGCCCCAGCATTTT. This chain uses TRBV19 with TRBJ1-5, with 10 bases lining up with TRBD1. Trimming removed 6 bases from V and 9 bases from J; junction bases left unmatched: 11. The CDR3 spans 15 residues. Germline CDR1 reads LNHDA; CDR2 reads SQIVND (reference sequence).

CDR3 in amino acids: CASSRDRERETQYF. The CDR3, as DNA: TGTGCCAGCAGCCGGGACAGGGAGAGAGAGACCCAGTACTTC. V gene TRBV7-9 combines with J gene TRBJ2-5; TRBD1 agrees at 9 bases. CDR3 size: 14 residues. V trimming: 5 bases; J trimming: 4 bases; junction bases outside the gene matches: 5. From germline, CDR1 is SEHNR and CDR2 FQNEAQ (reference sequence).

The V gene is TRBV18, the J gene TRBJ2-7, with TRBD2 matching 7 bases. CDR1 and CDR2 (germline): KGHSH, LQKENI. CDR3 length: 12 amino acids. V dropped 5 bases and J dropped 5; count of bases not matched to a gene: 3. CDR3 in DNA: TGTGCCAGCTCATTCAGCGGGAACGAGCAGTACTTC. As protein: CASSFSGNEQYF.

The chain uses TRBV11-2 and TRBJ2-7; possibly TRBD1 for D (6 bases). CDR1 is SGHAT, CDR2 FQNNGV, per germline. The CDR3 loop spans 16 amino acids. Trimming took off 1 base at V and 0 bases at J, with 13 bases between the two ends. Here the CDR3 DNA reads TGTGCCAGCAGCTTAGTGGGGCAGGGGAGCTCCTACGAGCAGTACTTC. Translating it yields CASSLVGQGSSYEQYF.

Worth noting for this clone: Within the sample, other DNA sequences also encode this same CDR3. V gene TRBV7-9 combines with J gene TRBJ1-1, with D maybe TRBD1 (5 bases). The CDR3 runs to 14 residues. The germline gives CDR1 SEHNR, CDR2 FQNEAQ (reference sequence). V was cut by 5 bases and J by 0 bases, with 10 bases left in between. This chain's CDR3 is CASSLQGMNTEAFF. The CDR3 nucleotides are TGTGCCAGCAGCCTCCAGGGCATGAACACTGAAGCTTTCTTT.

This clone was observed a few times. This sequence joins TRBV28 and TRBJ1-2; 9 nucleotides agree with TRBD1. CDR1 is MDHEN, CDR2 SYDVKM, per germline. The CDR3 runs to 14 residues. The junction had 3 bases not matched to a gene; V was cut back by 4 bases and J by 3 bases. In DNA form, the CDR3 reads TGTGCCAGCAGTTGGACAGGGGTATACTATGGCTACACCTTC. It translates to CASSWTGVYYGYTF.

V usage is TRBV20-1 and J usage is TRBJ2-5, with a weak D call TRBD2 (6 bases). This CDR3 is built from 15 residues. CDR1 and CDR2 from the germline V gene are DFQATT and SNEGSKA (reference sequence). Trimming left V 3 bases short and J 1 base short, with 15 bases between. CDR3: CSASDARGGQETQYF. CDR3 sequence (DNA): TGCAGTGCTAGTGATGCGAGGGGAGGCCAAGAGACCCAGTACTTC.

CDR3 DNA: TGTGCCAGCAGCGTAGCTCCACAGAACAATGAGCAGTTCTTC. Protein product: CASSVAPQNNEQFF. The chain joins TRBV9 to TRBJ2-1; D remains unclear. The CDR3 runs 14 residues. The ends were cut back, 0 bases at V and 5 bases at J, with 9 bases in the middle. Germline-derived CDR1 and CDR2 are SGDLS and YYNGEE.

The chain combines TRBV4-2 with TRBJ1-6, with 7 bases that match TRBD1. Per germline, CDR1 LGHNA and CDR2 YNFKEQ. With V trimmed by 4 bases and J by 5 bases, 2 bases remained unmatched. The CDR3 length is 14 residues. CDR3 sequence: CASSLGTDNSPLHF. The CDR3 nucleotides read TGTGCCAGCAGCCTCGGGACAGATAATTCACCCCTCCACTTT.

The V gene is TRBV7-9, the J gene TRBJ1-5; D is possibly TRBD1 (6 bases). CDR1 and CDR2 (germline): SEHNR, FQNEAQ (reference sequence). The CDR3 is made up of 13 amino acids. The ends were cut back, 5 bases at V and 11 bases at J, with 16 bases in the middle. The CDR3 loop reads CASSAGTLAAQHF. CDR3 DNA: TGTGCCAGCAGCGCCGGGACATTGGCGGCCCAGCATTTT.

This clone was recorded only once. V gene TRBV28 combines with J gene TRBJ2-7, with D possibly TRBD1 on 5 matching bases. The CDR3 has 14 residues. With 5 bases removed from V and 0 bases from J, the gap between germline ends came to 11 bases. Germline CDR1 is MDHEN and CDR2 is SYDVKM. CDR3 bases: TGTGCCAGCAGTCCTCAGGGAATCTCCTACGAGCAGTACTTC. Its protein product is CASSPQGISYEQYF.

Only one count was recorded for this clone. The CDR3 spells CASSLEPVWASYNEQFF. The CDR3 nucleotides read TGCGCCAGCAGCTTGGAGCCTGTCTGGGCCTCCTACAATGAGCAGTTCTTC. The chain employs TRBV5-1 and TRBJ2-1; D is uncertain. Germline V gene lookup returns CDR1 SGHRS and CDR2 YFSETQ. Trimming cost V 0 bases and J 0 bases, with 13 bases left between them. The CDR3 is made up of 17 amino acids.

This clone has a single count. The chain is built from TRBV30 and TRBJ2-1; 11 bases fit TRBD2. J lost 9 bases, V lost 0 bases, and 4 bases had no gene match. The germline V gene encodes CDR1 GTSNPN and CDR2 SVGIG (reference sequence). CDR3 length equals 14 residues. This CDR3 is CAWSVTSGRGEQFF. In DNA, the CDR3 is TGTGCCTGGAGTGTTACTAGCGGGAGAGGTGAGCAGTTCTTC. Complete variable domain (other parts from reference TRBV30 and TRBJ2-1): SQTIHQWPATLVQPVGSPLSLECTVEGTSNPNLYWYRQAAGRGLQLLFYSVGIGQISSEVPQNLSASRPQDRQFILSSKKLLLSDSGFYLCAWSVTSGRGEQFFGPGTRLTVL.

This clone came up once. The chain uses TRBV9 and TRBJ2-2; tentative D call: TRBD1 (7 bases). Germline V CDR1 and CDR2: SGDLS, YYNGEE. The CDR3 spans 15 residues. V dropped 3 bases and J dropped 4 bases, with 13 bases sitting between them. CDR3 in amino acids: CASSEEGASTGELFF. As DNA, the CDR3 is TGTGCCAGCAGCGAGGAGGGGGCGAGCACCGGGGAGCTGTTTTTT.

The CDR3 bases are TGCAGCGTCCAGGCAACAGCTGGCTACACCTTC. It is translated as CSVQATAGYTF. This chain connects TRBV29-1 to TRBJ1-2; D call uncertain. V lost 6 bases, J lost 7 bases, and 12 bases lay in between. The CDR3 is made up of 11 amino acids. CDR1 is SQVTM and CDR2 is ANQGSEA in the germline V gene.

The rearrangement joins TRBV29-1 to TRBJ2-1; D might be TRBD2 (5 bases). Germline V lookup: CDR1 SQVTM, CDR2 ANQGSEA. This CDR3 region has 11 residues. Trimming left V 6 bases short and J 8 bases short, with 11 bases between. This CDR3 reads CSVGLDYEQFF. CDR3 in DNA: TGCAGCGTCGGACTTGACTATGAGCAGTTCTTC.

In its sample, this clone was seen a few times. V usage is TRBV7-9 and J usage is TRBJ2-7; TRBD1 aligns across 8 bases. V lost 4 bases, J lost 6 bases, and 8 bases stayed unmatched. This CDR3 contains 14 residues. Germline CDR1 reads SEHNR; CDR2 reads FQNEAQ (reference sequence). CDR3 in amino acids: CASSSQGAPGEQYF. The CDR3 DNA is TGTGCCAGCAGCTCTCAGGGGGCCCCGGGCGAGCAGTACTTC.

The chain uses TRBV4-1 and TRBJ2-1; TRBD2 agrees at 9 bases. V lost 1 base to trimming and J lost 3 bases; unmatched junction nucleotides: 1. Germline CDR1 MGHRA, CDR2 YSYEKL. This CDR3 has 15 amino acids. Written as DNA, the CDR3 is TGCGCCAGCAGCCAAGGACTAGCGGTCTACAATGAGCAGTTCTTC. Translation gives CASSQGLAVYNEQFF.